These T cell receptor beta chains were read from a single sample in a study of blood T cell repertoires in COVID-19. TCRdb keeps only in-frame clones here, not all; method: immunoSEQ multiplex PCR. This sample yields about 83,000 clones, of which approximately 90% are seen a single time; 3% belongs to the top ten. The sequenced sample was peripheral blood. The receptors here all came from a woman aged 45-60 years with active or convalescent COVID-19. The CDR3 runs from the conserved cysteine through the conserved F or W.

J gene: TRBJ2-7
V gene: TRBV5-5
CDR3 protein: CASSLGVQQYF

J gene: TRBJ1-5
V gene: TRBV10-3
CDR3 protein: CAIRMSDSSNQPQHF

J gene: TRBJ1-6
V gene: TRBV4-1
CDR3 protein: CASSQEIREGGPLHF

J gene: TRBJ1-2
V gene: TRBV4-1
CDR3 protein: CASSPQEGGYGYTF

J gene: TRBJ1-1
V gene: TRBV5-4
CDR3 protein: CASSLVGGRYTEAFF

J gene: TRBJ1-6
V gene: TRBV9
CDR3 protein: CASGAGQGNSPLHF

J gene: TRBJ1-1
V gene: TRBV18
CDR3 protein: CASSPRTGRTEAFF

J gene: TRBJ2-5
V gene: TRBV5-1
CDR3 protein: CASSPGTSQETQYF

J gene: TRBJ2-3
V gene: TRBV5-1
CDR3 protein: CASSPGLATDTQYF

J gene: TRBJ1-2
V gene: TRBV7-8
CDR3 protein: CASSSQQGVLDGYTF

J gene: TRBJ2-5
V gene: TRBV6-5
CDR3 protein: CASSPPRTGGETQYF

J gene: TRBJ1-1
V gene: TRBV7-2
CDR3 protein: CASLVGSGNTEAFF

J gene: TRBJ2-7
V gene: TRBV3-1/TRBV3-2
CDR3 protein: CASSPPWAGHEQYF

J gene: TRBJ2-7
V gene: TRBV6-5
CDR3 protein: CASSYTGGYEQYF

J gene: TRBJ1-1
V gene: TRBV7-2
CDR3 protein: CASSLGGGRTEAFF

J gene: TRBJ1-5
V gene: TRBV18
CDR3 protein: CASSPDRREYSNQPQHF

J gene: TRBJ1-1
V gene: TRBV7-9
CDR3 protein: CASSSEMNTEAFF

J gene: TRBJ2-7
V gene: TRBV6-2/TRBV6-3
CDR3 protein: CASSYMPPGSFHEQYF

J gene: TRBJ1-1
V gene: TRBV5-8
CDR3 protein: CASSWTRFGAEAFF

J gene: TRBJ2-1
V gene: TRBV6-1
CDR3 protein: CASSGSRGQGYNEQFF

J gene: TRBJ1-1
V gene: TRBV6-2/TRBV6-3
CDR3 protein: CASSKYGTLNTEAFF

J gene: TRBJ2-3
V gene: TRBV6-4
CDR3 protein: CASSDSLASGGADTQYF

J gene: TRBJ2-3
V gene: TRBV27
CDR3 protein: CASSFQQGTDTQYF

J gene: TRBJ2-2
V gene: TRBV19
CDR3 protein: CASKRDWNTGELFF

J gene: TRBJ2-5
V gene: TRBV24-1
CDR3 protein: CATSDSRQIQETQYF

J gene: TRBJ2-3
V gene: TRBV5-1
CDR3 protein: CASSPTSGGASTDTQYF

J gene: TRBJ2-2
V gene: TRBV18
CDR3 protein: CASSPFFGGDTGELFF

J gene: TRBJ2-4
V gene: TRBV7-2
CDR3 protein: CASSQVFPHIQYF

J gene: TRBJ2-7
V gene: TRBV2
CDR3 protein: CASSEQGSAGAYEQYF

J gene: TRBJ2-7
V gene: TRBV6-5
CDR3 protein: CASSYSTGGRFHEQYF

J gene: TRBJ2-3
V gene: TRBV7-2
CDR3 protein: CASSPMRDFHF

J gene: TRBJ1-3
V gene: TRBV7-6
CDR3 protein: CASSPRRGGTGNTIYF

J gene: TRBJ2-2
V gene: TRBV19
CDR3 protein: CASTGQGHTGELFF

J gene: TRBJ2-1
V gene: TRBV19
CDR3 protein: CASKRLATYNEQFF

J gene: TRBJ2-1
V gene: TRBV11-1
CDR3 protein: CASNDPGAGEQFF

J gene: TRBJ1-2
V gene: TRBV21-1
CDR3 protein: CASSKAHTATYGYTF

J gene: TRBJ2-1
V gene: TRBV12-3/TRBV12-4
CDR3 protein: CASSFGTGREQFF

J gene: TRBJ1-1
V gene: TRBV10-1
CDR3 protein: CAYPPGIGTEAFF

J gene: TRBJ2-3
V gene: TRBV19
CDR3 protein: CATSPWTSGPSTDTQYF

J gene: TRBJ1-1
V gene: TRBV14
CDR3 protein: CASSQQGNTEAFF

J gene: TRBJ1-1
V gene: TRBV5-1
CDR3 protein: CASSLSGSNTEAFF

J gene: TRBJ1-2
V gene: TRBV30
CDR3 protein: CAWSAGQGPSGYTF

J gene: TRBJ1-1
V gene: TRBV5-1
CDR3 protein: CASSLDREAFF

J gene: TRBJ1-1
V gene: TRBV11-2
CDR3 protein: CASSLVRGTALNTEAFF

J gene: TRBJ2-7
V gene: TRBV5-1
CDR3 protein: CASPDPGRVCEQYF

J gene: TRBJ1-4
V gene: TRBV5-4
CDR3 protein: CASSLQGPNEKLFF

J gene: TRBJ1-2
V gene: TRBV27
CDR3 protein: CASGTGHNYGYTF

J gene: TRBJ2-7
V gene: TRBV6-6
CDR3 protein: CASSQGPGGMGEQYF

J gene: TRBJ1-2
V gene: TRBV6-1
CDR3 protein: CASSDARGYGYTF

J gene: TRBJ2-7
V gene: TRBV7-8
CDR3 protein: CASSRAGQANEQYF

J gene: TRBJ1-4
V gene: TRBV7-2
CDR3 protein: CASSLALQGEKLFF

J gene: TRBJ2-7
V gene: TRBV9
CDR3 protein: CASSVDGGEQYF

J gene: TRBJ2-1
V gene: TRBV4-3
CDR3 protein: CASSQDTGKGRVVF

J gene: TRBJ2-3
V gene: TRBV19
CDR3 protein: CASSNGGLALDTQYF

J gene: TRBJ2-7
V gene: TRBV13
CDR3 protein: CASSLDRTKTWEQYF